Many counts were recorded for the clone carrying this T cell receptor beta chain. The data are from a study of T-cell reconstitution after alpha-beta-depleted transplantation in children. Unique molecular identifiers were built into the TCRbeta library. From the PCR reads, TCRdb called clonotypes with MiXCR, one entry per CDR3 protein. The sample yields roughly 200,000 distinct CDR3 sequences, roughly 7.5% seen once. Germline V CDR1 and CDR2: LGHNA, YSLEER. Trimming at V came to 2 bases and at J to 0 bases, leaving 8 bases not matched to a gene. The CDR3 is made up of 17 amino acids. The starting material was PBMCs from the stem cell graft donor, obtained from the stem cell graft. The origin of this receptor is a human donor who donated a stem cell graft to a child with Wiskott-Aldrich syndrome. This rearrangement joins TRBV4-3 to TRBJ2-3, with 7 bases matching TRBD2. Here the CDR3 reads CASSQPQGSGSTDTQYF. CDR3 DNA: TGCGCCAGCAGCCAACCCCAGGGTAGCGGGAGCACAGATACGCAGTATTTT.